What follows are 27 T cell receptor beta chains derived from one specimen sequenced in a study of T cells in Graves' hyperthyroidism and ophthalmopathy. Using RNA transcripts as the source, TCR beta CDR3 regions were amplified. In the first-round RT-PCR of the TCR CDR3, the HTBI primer set was used. TCRdb re-called the multiplex PCR reads with MiXCR, one entry per CDR3 protein. There are roughly 170,000 distinct CDR3 sequences in the sample; about 9.4% occur only once, and 22% lies in the top ten. The sample comprised blood. These receptors all come from a woman aged 18-30 years with Graves' hyperthyroidism that later progressed to Graves' ophthalmopathy.

The CDR3 spells CASSSRQGDTDTQYF. The CDR3 DNA follows: TGTGCCAGCAGCAGCCGACAGGGGGACACAGATACGCAGTATTTT. The rearrangement links TRBV5-4 to TRBJ2-3; 9 bases map to TRBD1. After removal of 4 bases from V and 2 bases from J, the junction contained 5 bases not matched to a gene. CDR3 length equals 15 residues. Looked up from germline, CDR1 is SGHNT and CDR2 is YYREEE (reference sequence).

This clonotype was found many times. The chain uses TRBV20-1 and TRBJ1-6, with TRBD1 as a possible D gene (5 bases). Germline V gene sequence: CDR1 DFQATT, CDR2 SNEGSKA (reference sequence). CDR3 length equals 10 residues. Deletions cut 6 bases from V and 12 bases from J, with 9 bases between. In DNA form, the CDR3 reads TGCAGTGCCCTTGGACAACCCCTCCACTTT. It translates to CSALGQPLHF.

At least ten counts were recorded for this clonotype. CDR3 coding DNA: TGTGCCAGCAGTTCACGCCAAGGACTAGCCGGGGGAGAGACCCAGTACTTC. Encoded protein: CASSSRQGLAGGETQYF. The chain uses TRBV6-2 or TRBV6-3 and TRBJ2-5, with 8 bases that match TRBD2. In germline, CDR1 is MNHEY, CDR2 SVGEGT. J lost 4 bases, V lost 4 bases, and 14 bases had no gene match. This CDR3 has 17 residues.

This clonotype was found many times. The gene calls are TRBV20-1 and TRBJ1-2; D unresolved. Trimming stripped 6 bases from V and 4 bases from J, with 9 bases between. Germline V gene lookup returns CDR1 DFQATT and CDR2 SNEGSKA (reference sequence). The CDR3 has 11 residues. The CDR3 sequence is CSAPTAYGYTF. As DNA, the CDR3 is TGCAGTGCCCCGACCGCCTATGGCTACACCTTC.

In its sample, this clonotype was seen many times. The chain links TRBV2 to TRBJ2-3; D ambiguous. The CDR3 totals 14 residues. Trimming stripped 5 bases from V and 4 bases from J, with 13 bases between. From germline, CDR1 is SNHLY and CDR2 FYNNEI. This chain's CDR3 is CASSWSRRADTQYF. CDR3 bases: TGTGCCAGCAGTTGGAGTAGGCGAGCAGATACGCAGTATTTT. Variable domain in full (rest from reference TRBV2 and TRBJ2-3): EPEVTQTPSHQVTQMGQEVILRCVPISNHLYFYWYRQILGQKVEFLVSFYNNEISEKSEIFDDQFSVERPDGSNFTLKIRSTKLEDSAMYFCASSWSRRADTQYFGPGTRLTVL.

In this sample, this clonotype turned up many times. This rearrangement joins TRBV6-1 to TRBJ2-2; the D is unclear. Trimming pared 5 bases from V and 0 bases from J, leaving 16 bases between. From germline, CDR1 is MNHNS and CDR2 SASEGT. The CDR3 has 17 amino acids. CDR3 bases: TGTGCCAGCAGTTCTTCCGCAGGTTCCGCGAACACCGGGGAGCTGTTTTTT. Its translation is CASSSSAGSANTGELFF.

In its sample, this clonotype was seen many times. The V gene is TRBV7-2, the J gene TRBJ2-7; no clear D. CDR3 length equals 16 residues. V lost 1 base, J lost 2 bases, and 15 bases lay in between. Germline CDR1 and CDR2: SGHTA and FQGNSA. The DNA for the CDR3 is TGTGCCAGCAGCTTAGTTTCCGGGCCGTATACCTACGAGCAGTACTTC. As protein: CASSLVSGPYTYEQYF. The full variable domain, completed using reference TRBV7-2 and TRBJ2-7, is GAGVSQSPSNKVTEKGKDVELRCDPISGHTALYWYRQSLGQGLEFLIYFQGNSAPDKSGLPSDRFSAERTGGSVSTLTIQRTQQEDSAVYLCASSLVSGPYTYEQYFGPGTRLTVT.

In its sample, this clonotype was seen many times. The V gene is TRBV7-2, the J gene TRBJ1-1; D remains ambiguous. V lost 1 base and J lost 5, with 17 bases in between. Germline CDR1 SGHTA, CDR2 FQGNSA. The CDR3 totals 16 residues. The CDR3 reads CASSLGISGPGTEAFF. CDR3 coding DNA: TGTGCCAGCAGCTTAGGAATCTCCGGGCCGGGGACTGAAGCTTTCTTT.

This clonotype showed up many times. The genes are TRBV24-1 and TRBJ2-2, with 8 bases that match TRBD1. The junction had 4 bases not matched to a gene; V was cut back by 4 bases and J by 4 bases. Per germline, CDR1 KGHDR and CDR2 SFDVKD. This CDR3 is 15 amino acids long. The CDR3 loop is CATSDRGQGTGELFF. DNA for the CDR3: TGTGCCACCAGTGACAGAGGACAGGGCACCGGGGAGCTGTTTTTT.

This clonotype was seen at least ten times. This chain links TRBV7-2 with TRBJ1-5; D not resolved. Per the germline V gene, CDR1 is SGHTA and CDR2 is FQGNSA. V lost 6 bases to trimming and J lost 1 base, with 10 bases between them. The length of the CDR3 is 14 residues. As DNA, the CDR3 is TGTGCCAGCAGTCAGACCCCCAGCAATCAGCCCCAGCATTTT. This codes for CASSQTPSNQPQHF.

This clonotype appeared many times. Here the CDR3 DNA reads TGTGCCTGGAGGGGAAGTACTGAAGCTTTCTTT. This codes for CAWRGSTEAFF. J is TRBJ1-1 and V is TRBV30; no clear D gene. The CDR3 is 11 amino acids. The germline V gene has CDR1 GTSNPN and CDR2 SVGIG (reference sequence). With 3 bases removed from V and 5 bases from J, the gap between germline ends came to 7 bases.

The chain links TRBV9 to TRBJ2-3, with 7 bases fitting TRBD2. Germline V gene lookup returns CDR1 SGDLS and CDR2 YYNGEE. V shed 1 base and J 2 bases; nucleotides not matched to a gene: 4. The CDR3 is made up of 15 amino acids. CDR3: CASSVSGDITDTQYF. The CDR3 DNA is TGTGCCAGCAGCGTAAGCGGGGATATCACAGATACGCAGTATTTT.

The gene calls are TRBV20-1 and TRBJ2-3; D gene ambiguous. This CDR3 region has 15 residues. Trimming took off 1 base at V and 2 bases at J, with 13 bases between the two ends. Germline V gene sequence: CDR1 DFQATT, CDR2 SNEGSKA (reference sequence). The CDR3 bases are TGCAGTGCTAGAGGGCTAGTGATGAACACAGATACGCAGTATTTT. This codes for CSARGLVMNTDTQYF.

The sample holds many counts of this clonotype. The chain has TRBV11-2 and TRBJ2-1; TRBD2 matches at 7 bases. J gave up 7 bases and V 1 base, and 7 bases lay outside the gene matches. Germline lookup yields CDR1 SGHAT and CDR2 FQNNGV. The CDR3 is 15 amino acids. As DNA, the CDR3 is TGTGCCAGCAGCTTAGTTGTAGGGAGGGTGAATGAGCAGTTCTTC. Protein: CASSLVVGRVNEQFF. The full variable domain, in which reference TRBV11-2 and TRBJ2-1 provide the parts outside the CDR3, is EAGVAQSPRYKIIEKRQSVAFWCNPISGHATLYWYQQILGQGPKLLIQFQNNGVVDDSQLPKDRFSAERLKGVDSTLKIQPAKLEDSAVYLCASSLVVGRVNEQFFGPGTRLTVL.

This clonotype was recorded many times. V and J are TRBV18 and TRBJ2-5, with D perhaps matching TRBD2 (5 bases). This CDR3 has 13 amino acids. V lost 5 bases and J lost 2, with 9 bases in between. The germline gives CDR1 KGHSH, CDR2 LQKENI. The CDR3 spells CASSTTRQETQYF. Written as DNA, the CDR3 is TGTGCCAGCTCAACCACTAGACAAGAGACCCAGTACTTC.

The chain carries TRBV5-1 and TRBJ2-3, with 10 positions matching TRBD2. The J segment lost 5 bases and the V segment lost 4 bases, leaving 7 bases of the junction unmatched. The CDR3 covers 15 residues. CDR1 is SGHRS, CDR2 YFSETQ, per germline. The CDR3 DNA is TGCGCCAGCAGCCCGGTGGCTAGCGGGAGAGATACGCAGTATTTT. Protein: CASSPVASGRDTQYF.

Many counts were recorded for this clonotype. The gene calls are TRBV28 and TRBJ2-3; 11 positions agree with TRBD2. V lost 3 bases to trimming and J lost 0 bases; unmatched junction nucleotides: 11. The germline gives CDR1 MDHEN, CDR2 SYDVKM. The CDR3 consists of 19 residues. Written as DNA, the CDR3 is TGTGCCAGCAGTTTGGGTAGCGGGGGGGCCTTCCTTAGCACAGATACGCAGTATTTT. Amino acid sequence: CASSLGSGGAFLSTDTQYF.

In this sample, this clonotype turned up many times. The chain links TRBV20-1 to TRBJ1-5, with D possibly matching TRBD1 (5 bases). In germline, CDR1 is DFQATT, CDR2 SNEGSKA (reference sequence). CDR3 length: 14 amino acids. The V and J ends lost 2 bases and 4 bases respectively, with 12 bases between them. CDR3 bases: TGCAGTGCTAGACTAGACCAGGGTAATCAGCCCCAGCATTTT. This translates into CSARLDQGNQPQHF.

This clonotype was detected a few times. This chain uses TRBV10-3 with TRBJ2-1; the match to TRBD2 covers 10 bases. Trimming took 4 bases from V and 7 from J; bases not matched to a gene: 10. The V gene's germline CDR1 is ENHRY and CDR2 SYGVKD. This CDR3 region has 16 residues. This CDR3 reads CAISGSGRGGSNEQFF. DNA of the CDR3: TGTGCCATCAGTGGGAGCGGGAGGGGTGGTAGTAATGAGCAGTTCTTC.

This clonotype was observed many times. The chain is built from TRBV5-5 and TRBJ2-2; 9 positions match TRBD1. This CDR3 is 16 amino acids long. V was clipped by 1 base and J by 4 bases; unmatched bases: 5. Germline V CDR1 and CDR2: SGHKS, YYEKEE (reference sequence). CDR3 loop: CASSLLQGAGTGELFF. The CDR3 DNA reads as TGTGCCAGCAGCTTGTTACAGGGGGCGGGCACCGGGGAGCTGTTTTTT.

This clonotype has more than one count but fewer than ten. The V and J genes are TRBV29-1 and TRBJ2-1; weak D call: TRBD2 (5 bases). Germline V gene sequence: CDR1 SQVTM, CDR2 ANQGSEA. CDR3 size: 13 residues. V gave up 7 bases and J gave up 0 bases, with 10 bases separating them. DNA of the CDR3: TGCAGCGCCTTCGGACTCTCCTACAATGAGCAGTTCTTC. Its protein product is CSAFGLSYNEQFF.

This clonotype has at least ten counts. The J gene is TRBJ2-7, the V gene TRBV30, with D possibly TRBD1 on 5 matching bases. CDR1 and CDR2 (germline): GTSNPN, SVGIG (reference sequence). The CDR3 consists of 13 residues. V was pared by 1 base and J by 3 bases, with 10 bases between. As DNA, the CDR3 is TGTGCCTGGAGTGAGACAGATGACTACGAGCAGTACTTC. As protein: CAWSETDDYEQYF.

This clonotype was detected ten times or more. J is TRBJ1-2 and V is TRBV2; no definite D call. The length of the CDR3 is 12 residues. The germline gives CDR1 SNHLY, CDR2 FYNNEI. With 6 bases removed from V and 8 bases from J, the gap between germline ends came to 13 bases. CDR3 residues: CASRRSTFGYTF. DNA of the CDR3: TGTGCCAGCAGGCGATCTACATTCGGCTACACCTTC.

This sequence joins TRBV5-6 and TRBJ2-7; D call uncertain. CDR1 is SGHDT and CDR2 is YYEEEE in the germline V gene. Trimming cost V 4 bases and J 2 bases, with 7 bases left between them. The CDR3 is 12 amino acids. This CDR3 reads CASSRGTYEQYF. Here the CDR3 DNA reads TGTGCCAGCAGCCGTGGAACCTACGAGCAGTACTTC. The whole variable domain, filled in from reference TRBV5-6 and TRBJ2-7, reads DAGVTQSPTHLIKTRGQQVTLRCSPKSGHDTVSWYQQALGQGPQFIFQYYEEEERQRGNFPDRFSGHQFPNYSSELNVNALLLGDSALYLCASSRGTYEQYFGPGTRLTVT.

This clonotype was counted ten times or more. This rearrangement joins TRBV28 to TRBJ1-2; 7 bases fit TRBD1. This CDR3 has 16 amino acids. The V gene end was trimmed by 6 bases and the J gene end by 2 bases; junction bases not matched to a gene: 12. Germline CDR1 and CDR2: MDHEN and SYDVKM. DNA for the CDR3: TGTGCCAGCAGCCTAACCCGGACAGGACTAAACTATGGCTACACCTTC. Translated: CASSLTRTGLNYGYTF.

This clonotype was counted many times. The V gene is TRBV4-1, the J gene TRBJ1-5, with a weak D call TRBD1 (6 bases). This CDR3 region has 15 residues. Trimming cost V 4 bases and J 1 base, with 11 bases left between them. CDR1 and CDR2 from the germline V gene are MGHRA and YSYEKL. The CDR3 sequence: CASSRERGSNQPQHF. As DNA, the CDR3 is TGCGCCAGCAGCCGAGAGAGGGGGAGCAATCAGCCCCAGCATTTT.

This clonotype was seen at least ten times. V usage is TRBV6-5 and J usage is TRBJ2-3, with 8 bases lining up with TRBD2. V was pared by 2 bases and J by 4 bases, with 11 bases of the junction left unmatched. The CDR3 runs 17 residues. Germline V gene data show CDR1 as MNHEY and CDR2 as SVGAGI. CDR3 sequence (DNA): TGTGCCAGCAGTTACGCGGGGGGCGTAGAAGGCGCAGATACGCAGTATTTT. Translation gives CASSYAGGVEGADTQYF.